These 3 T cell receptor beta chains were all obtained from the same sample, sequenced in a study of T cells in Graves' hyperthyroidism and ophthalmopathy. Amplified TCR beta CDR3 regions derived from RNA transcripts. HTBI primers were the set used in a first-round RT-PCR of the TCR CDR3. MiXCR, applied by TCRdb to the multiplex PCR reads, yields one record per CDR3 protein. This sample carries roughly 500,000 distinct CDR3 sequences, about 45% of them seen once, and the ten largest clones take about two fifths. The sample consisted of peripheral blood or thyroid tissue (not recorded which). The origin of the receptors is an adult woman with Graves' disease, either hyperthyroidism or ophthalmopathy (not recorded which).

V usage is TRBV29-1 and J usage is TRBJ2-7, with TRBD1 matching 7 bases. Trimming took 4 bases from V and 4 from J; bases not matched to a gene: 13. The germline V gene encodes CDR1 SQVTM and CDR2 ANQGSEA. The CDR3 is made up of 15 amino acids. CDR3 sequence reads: CSVGQSGGTVYEQYF. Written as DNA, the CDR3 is TGCAGCGTTGGTCAATCAGGGGGAACAGTGTACGAGCAGTACTTC.

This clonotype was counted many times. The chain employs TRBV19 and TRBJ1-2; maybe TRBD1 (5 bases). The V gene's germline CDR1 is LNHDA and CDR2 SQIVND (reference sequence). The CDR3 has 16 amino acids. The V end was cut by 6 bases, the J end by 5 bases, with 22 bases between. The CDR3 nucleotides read TGTGCCAGTAGGATCGGTACAGGCGCATCCCGGTATGGCTACACCTTC. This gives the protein CASRIGTGASRYGYTF.

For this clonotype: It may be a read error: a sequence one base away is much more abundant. The CDR3, as DNA: TGTGCCAGCAGCCCGACAGGGTCGGCCGGGGAGCTGTTTTTT. This sequence encodes CASSPTGSAGELFF. The chain uses TRBV7-9 and TRBJ2-2; 7 bases fit TRBD1. The J segment lost 6 bases and the V segment lost 5 bases, leaving 6 bases of the junction unmatched. CDR3 length: 14 residues. Germline values: CDR1 SEHNR, CDR2 FQNEAQ (reference sequence).